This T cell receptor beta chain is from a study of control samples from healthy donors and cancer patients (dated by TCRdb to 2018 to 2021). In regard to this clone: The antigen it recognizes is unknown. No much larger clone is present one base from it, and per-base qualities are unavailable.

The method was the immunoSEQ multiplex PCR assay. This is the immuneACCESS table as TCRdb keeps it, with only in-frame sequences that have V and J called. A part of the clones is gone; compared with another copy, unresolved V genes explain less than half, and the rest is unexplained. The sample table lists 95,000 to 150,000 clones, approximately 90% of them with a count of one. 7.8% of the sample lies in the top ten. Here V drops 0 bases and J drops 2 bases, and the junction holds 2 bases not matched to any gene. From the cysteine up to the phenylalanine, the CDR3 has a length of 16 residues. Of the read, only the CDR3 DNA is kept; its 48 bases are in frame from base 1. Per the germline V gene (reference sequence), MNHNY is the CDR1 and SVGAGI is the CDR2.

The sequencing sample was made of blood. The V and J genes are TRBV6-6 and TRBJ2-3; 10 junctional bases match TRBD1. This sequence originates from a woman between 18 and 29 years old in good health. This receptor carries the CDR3 CASSYSGTGDTDTQYF. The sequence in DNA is TGTGCCAGCAGTTACTCGGGGACAGGGGACACAGATACGCAGTATTTT.